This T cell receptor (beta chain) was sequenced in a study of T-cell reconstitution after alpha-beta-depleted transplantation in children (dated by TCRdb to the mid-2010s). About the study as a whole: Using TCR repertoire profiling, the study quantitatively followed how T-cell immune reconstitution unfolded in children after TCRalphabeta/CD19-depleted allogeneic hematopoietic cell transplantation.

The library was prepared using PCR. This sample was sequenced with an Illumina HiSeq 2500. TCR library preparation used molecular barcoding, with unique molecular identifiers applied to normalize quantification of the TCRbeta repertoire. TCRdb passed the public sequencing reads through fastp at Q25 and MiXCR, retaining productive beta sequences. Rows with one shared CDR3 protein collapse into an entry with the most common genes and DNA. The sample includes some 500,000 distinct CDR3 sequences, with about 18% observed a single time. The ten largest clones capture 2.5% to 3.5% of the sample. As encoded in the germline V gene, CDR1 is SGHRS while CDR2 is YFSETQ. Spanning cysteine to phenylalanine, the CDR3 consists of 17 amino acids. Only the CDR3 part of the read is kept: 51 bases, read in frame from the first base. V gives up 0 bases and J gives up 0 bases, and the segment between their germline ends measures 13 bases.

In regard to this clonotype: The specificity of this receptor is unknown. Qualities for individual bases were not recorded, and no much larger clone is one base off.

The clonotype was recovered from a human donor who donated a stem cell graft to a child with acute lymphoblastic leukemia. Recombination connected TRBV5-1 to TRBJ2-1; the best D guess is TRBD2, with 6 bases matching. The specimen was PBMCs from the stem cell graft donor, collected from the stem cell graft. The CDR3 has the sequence CASSLGASADSYNEQFF. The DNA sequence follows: TGCGCCAGCAGCTTGGGGGCTAGCGCGGACTCCTACAATGAGCAGTTCTTC.